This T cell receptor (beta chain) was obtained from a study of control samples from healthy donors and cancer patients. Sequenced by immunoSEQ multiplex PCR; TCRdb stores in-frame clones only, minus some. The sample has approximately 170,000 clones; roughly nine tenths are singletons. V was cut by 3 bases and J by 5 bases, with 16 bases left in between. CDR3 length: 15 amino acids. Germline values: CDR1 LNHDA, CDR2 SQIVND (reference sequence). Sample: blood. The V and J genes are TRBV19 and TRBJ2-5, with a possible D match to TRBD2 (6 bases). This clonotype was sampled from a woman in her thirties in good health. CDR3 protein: CASSIRVEGTETQYF. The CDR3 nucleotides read TGTGCCAGTAGTATTCGGGTCGAGGGGACTGAGACCCAGTACTTC.